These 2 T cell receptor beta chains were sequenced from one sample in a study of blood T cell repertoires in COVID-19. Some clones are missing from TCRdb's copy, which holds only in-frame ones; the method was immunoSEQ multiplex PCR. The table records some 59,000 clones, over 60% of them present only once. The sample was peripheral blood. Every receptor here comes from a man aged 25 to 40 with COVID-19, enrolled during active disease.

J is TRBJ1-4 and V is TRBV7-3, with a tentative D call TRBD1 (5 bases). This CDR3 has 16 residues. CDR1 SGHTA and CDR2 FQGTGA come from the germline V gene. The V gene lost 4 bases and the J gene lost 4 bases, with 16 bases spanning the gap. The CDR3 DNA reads TGTGCCAGCAGCTCCCATGACAGAAATCATAATGAAAAACTGTTTTTT. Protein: CASSSHDRNHNEKLFF.

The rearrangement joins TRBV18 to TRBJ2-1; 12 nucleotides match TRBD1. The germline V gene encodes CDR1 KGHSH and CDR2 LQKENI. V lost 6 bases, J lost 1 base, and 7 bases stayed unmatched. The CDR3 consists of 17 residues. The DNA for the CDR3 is TGTGCCAGCTCCCGTGGGACAGGGGGCAGGTCCTACAATGAGCAGTTCTTC. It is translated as CASSRGTGGRSYNEQFF. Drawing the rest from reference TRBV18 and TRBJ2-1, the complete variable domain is NAGVMQNPRHLVRRRGQEARLRCSPMKGHSHVYWYRQLPEEGLKFMVYLQKENIIDESGMPKERFSAEFPKEGPSILRIQQVVRGDSAAYFCASSRGTGGRSYNEQFFGPGTRLTVL.